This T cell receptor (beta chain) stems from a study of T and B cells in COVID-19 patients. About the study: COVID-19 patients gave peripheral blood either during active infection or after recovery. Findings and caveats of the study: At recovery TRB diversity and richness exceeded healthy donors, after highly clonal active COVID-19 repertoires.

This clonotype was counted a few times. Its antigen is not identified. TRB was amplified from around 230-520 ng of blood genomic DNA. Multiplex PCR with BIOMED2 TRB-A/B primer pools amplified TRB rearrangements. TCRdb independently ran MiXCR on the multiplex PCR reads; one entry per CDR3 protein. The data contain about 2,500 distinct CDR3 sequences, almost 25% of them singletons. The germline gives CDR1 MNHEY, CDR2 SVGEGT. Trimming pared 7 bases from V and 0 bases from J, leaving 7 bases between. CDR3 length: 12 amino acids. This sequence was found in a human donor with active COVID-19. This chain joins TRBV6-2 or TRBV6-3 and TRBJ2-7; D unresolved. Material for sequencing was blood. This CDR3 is CASNGVSYEQYF. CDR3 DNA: TGTGCCAGCAATGGAGTCTCCTACGAGCAGTACTTC.